These T cell receptor beta chains were read from a single sample in a study of Graves' ophthalmopathy and Graves' hyperthyroidism. TCRdb independently ran MiXCR on the multiplex PCR reads; one entry per CDR3 protein. The sample consists of a few hundred thousand distinct CDR3 sequences, about a sixth of them appearing once. The specimen sequenced was peripheral blood. These receptors all stem from an adult woman with stable Graves' hyperthyroidism. Each CDR3 is given with its conserved first and last residue. D genes are given only for firm matches. Clone size is stated in some rows and not others, as once, few, many or a class when expanded.

.	many	TRBJ1-6	TRBV10-3	TGTGCCACCCTCCTCACAAGGGATTCACCCCTCCACTTT	CATLLTRDSPLHF
.	few	TRBJ2-7	TRBV7-2	TGTGCCAGCAGCTTAAGCGGTGGCAGCCCCTACGAGCAGTACTTC	CASSLSGGSPYEQYF
.	many	TRBJ2-6	TRBV20-1	TGCAGTGCTAGAGCGGAGTCTGGGGCCAACGCCCTGACTTTC	CSARAESGANALTF
.	many	TRBJ1-1	TRBV4-1	TGCGCCAGCAGCCAAGTCGGGACGGCTAATGAAGCTTTCTTT	CASSQVGTANEAFF
.	many	TRBJ2-5	TRBV27	TGTGCCAGCAGTTTATCGCGGGGGCTACAAGAGACCCAGTACTTC	CASSLSRGLQETQYF
.	few	TRBJ2-4	TRBV29-1	TGCAGCGTTGAAGTGGGGGCCAAGTACTTC	CSVEVGAKYF
TRBD1	.	TRBJ1-1	TRBV29-1	TGCAGCGTAGCAACCTTAGGGACAGGGCAGAACACTGAAGCTTTCTTT	CSVATLGTGQNTEAFF
TRBD1	many	TRBJ1-2	TRBV6-1	TGTGCCAGCAGTGAACCCCGGGACAGCCGACGTTATAACTATGGCTACACCTTC	CASSEPRDSRRYNYGYTF
.	many	TRBJ2-7	TRBV4-1	TGCGCCAGCAGCCAAGATCGGGGTAGAGACGAGCAGTACTTC	CASSQDRGRDEQYF
TRBD1	many	TRBJ2-4	TRBV5-1	TGCGCCAGCAGCTCCTCCGGGACAGGGGGGATTCAGTACTTC	CASSSSGTGGIQYF
TRBD1	.	TRBJ1-2	TRBV27	TGTGCCAGCAGTTCCCCCGGGACAGGGCAGGGCTACACCTTC	CASSSPGTGQGYTF
TRBD1	many	TRBJ2-7	TRBV4-3	TGCGCCAGCAGCCAAGATCGAGGGGGCAGTTCCTACGAGCAGTACTTC	CASSQDRGGSSYEQYF
.	.	TRBJ1-5	TRBV7-8	TGTGCCAGCAGCTTAGCGCCCAGGGGCCTCTATAGCGATCAGCCGCAGCATTTT	CASSLAPRGLYSDQPQHF
.	.	TRBJ1-1	TRBV4-2	TGTGCCAGCAGCGATACCCATTATGAGAACACTGGAGCTTTCTTT	CASSDTHYENTGAFF
TRBD1	many	TRBJ2-7	TRBV28	TGTGCCAGCAGCATTACAGGGGGCTTAACCTACGAGCAGTACTTC	CASSITGGLTYEQYF